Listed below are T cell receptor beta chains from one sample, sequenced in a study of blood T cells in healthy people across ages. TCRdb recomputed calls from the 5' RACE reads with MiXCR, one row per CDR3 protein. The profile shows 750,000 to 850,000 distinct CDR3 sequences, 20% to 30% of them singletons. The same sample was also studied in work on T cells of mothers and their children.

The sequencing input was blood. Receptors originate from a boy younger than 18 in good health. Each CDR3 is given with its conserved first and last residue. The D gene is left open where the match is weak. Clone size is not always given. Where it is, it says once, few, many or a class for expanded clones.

TGCAGCGTTGTGGGACTGGGGGCGATCGGCTACACCTTC | CSVVGLGAIGYTF | 13 | TRBJ1-2 | TRBV29-1 | NA | NA
TGCAGTGCTAGAGATCAAAGGAACAGGGGGAATGAGCAGTACTTC | CSARDQRNRGNEQYF | 15 | TRBJ2-7 | TRBV20-1 | NA | TRBD1
TGTGCCAGCAGTCCCGCGGGGGATCAAAGGGGTTACGAGCAGTACTTC | CASSPAGDQRGYEQYF | 16 | TRBJ2-7 | TRBV27 | NA | TRBD2
TGCGCCAGCAGCCGGAAAGGTCCAGATTTAAACACTGAAGCTTTCTTT | CASSRKGPDLNTEAFF | 16 | TRBJ1-1 | TRBV4-3 | few | NA
TGCGCCAGCAGCTTGAGTGCGGAATCCTACGAGCAGTACTTC | CASSLSAESYEQYF | 14 | TRBJ2-7 | TRBV5-1 | NA | NA
TGTGCCAGCAGCCGGTTTCAAGGGGGGGCGCGGGAGACCCAGTACTTC | CASSRFQGGARETQYF | 16 | TRBJ2-5 | TRBV14 | few | NA
TGTGCCAGCAGCGCGCTGCTAGCGGGAGCGGACGAGCAGTACTTC | CASSALLAGADEQYF | 15 | TRBJ2-7 | TRBV7-6 | few | TRBD2
TGTGCCAGCAGTCCCTCCGGGGAGGATTGGGCAGAGACCCAGTACTTC | CASSPSGEDWAETQYF | 16 | TRBJ2-5 | TRBV28 | NA | NA
TGCAGCGGGGGACAGCTGGACACCGGGGAGCTGTTTTTT | CSGGQLDTGELFF | 13 | TRBJ2-2 | TRBV29-1 | NA | TRBD1
TGTGCCAGCAGCATAGCTTCCCCCGGGGCTAGCTCTTCCTACGAGCAGTACTTC | CASSIASPGASSSYEQYF | 18 | TRBJ2-7 | TRBV6-1 | NA | NA
TGCAGTGCTAGTCATGGGGCCCCCGGGACAGAATCTAACTATGGCTACACCTTC | CSASHGAPGTESNYGYTF | 18 | TRBJ1-2 | TRBV20-1 | few | TRBD1
TGTGCCAGCAGCGGGACACCGTTTGGCTATGGCTACACCTTC | CASSGTPFGYGYTF | 14 | TRBJ1-2 | TRBV9 | few | NA
TGCAGCGTCCGAGGACAGGGGTCCGAGACCCAGTACTTC | CSVRGQGSETQYF | 13 | TRBJ2-5 | TRBV29-1 | many | TRBD1
TGCAGTGCTAGTTCGGGAAGTTATGGGAACATTCAGTACTTC | CSASSGSYGNIQYF | 14 | TRBJ2-4 | TRBV20-1 | many | NA
TGTGCCAGCACCCTACAGGCGGGAAGCTCCTACAATGGGCAGTTCTTC | CASTLQAGSSYNGQFF | 16 | TRBJ2-1 | TRBV2 | NA | NA
TGTGCCAGCAGTTACTACGGACAGGAAGAGACCCAGTACTTC | CASSYYGQEETQYF | 14 | TRBJ2-5 | TRBV6-5 | NA | TRBD1
TGTGCCAGCAGTTTTATAGACGGGCAGCCCCAGCATTTT | CASSFIDGQPQHF | 13 | TRBJ1-5 | TRBV12-3/TRBV12-4 | NA | NA
TGTGCCAGCAGCCACAATGTCTACGAGCAGTACTTC | CASSHNVYEQYF | 12 | TRBJ2-7 | TRBV16 | NA | NA
TGCAGTGCTAACCGGGACATCGGCCCCTACGAGCAGTACTTC | CSANRDIGPYEQYF | 14 | TRBJ2-7 | TRBV20-1 | NA | NA
TGTGCCAGCAGTTACTCGAATAAGGGGGCAGACTATGGCTACACCTTC | CASSYSNKGADYGYTF | 16 | TRBJ1-2 | TRBV6-6 | NA | TRBD1
TGTGCCAGCACCGAGATGGGACATCATGAAAAACTGTTTTTT | CASTEMGHHEKLFF | 14 | TRBJ1-4 | TRBV6-2/TRBV6-3 | NA | NA
TGTGCCAGCAGTTTTGGCGGGGGGGCAACAGATACGCAGTATTTT | CASSFGGGATDTQYF | 15 | TRBJ2-3 | TRBV28 | NA | TRBD2
TGTGCCAGCAGTCCGGGACTAGCGGGAGTAGGCGAGCAGTACTTC | CASSPGLAGVGEQYF | 15 | TRBJ2-7 | TRBV28 | NA | TRBD2
TGTGCCAGCAGTGAACACGCCGGGACAGGGACCACAGATACGCAGTATTTT | CASSEHAGTGTTDTQYF | 17 | TRBJ2-3 | TRBV25-1 | few | TRBD1
TGCAGTGCTAGAGGAGGGGGTGATTACGAGCAGTACTTC | CSARGGGDYEQYF | 13 | TRBJ2-7 | TRBV20-1 | few | NA
TGTGCCAGCAGCCAAGGCGAGCGGCTTAACACCGGGGAGCTGTTTTTT | CASSQGERLNTGELFF | 16 | TRBJ2-2 | TRBV4-2 | NA | NA
TGTGCCAGCAGTTTTGTTGGGACAGCCTATGGCTACACCTTC | CASSFVGTAYGYTF | 14 | TRBJ1-2 | TRBV28 | NA | TRBD1
TGTGCCAGCAGTTACCTGACAGCCCCTGGGGCCAACGTCCTGACTTTC | CASSYLTAPGANVLTF | 16 | TRBJ2-6 | TRBV28 | few | NA
TGTGCCAGCAGCTTAATTCCTGGGGCCAACGTCCTGACTTTC | CASSLIPGANVLTF | 14 | TRBJ2-6 | TRBV7-2 | NA | NA
TGTGCCAGCGGGGAGACAGGGGGCTACGAGCAGTACTTC | CASGETGGYEQYF | 13 | TRBJ2-7 | TRBV2 | few | TRBD1
TGTGCCATCGGGAGAACAGAAGAGACCCAGTACTTC | CAIGRTEETQYF | 12 | TRBJ2-5 | TRBV10-3 | few | NA
TGTGCCAGTAGTCCGGACCTGAACAATGAGCAGTTCTTC | CASSPDLNNEQFF | 13 | TRBJ2-1 | TRBV19 | NA | NA
TGTGCCAGCAGTGAAGTGGTGACAGGGCCCGGGTACCAAGAGACCCAGTACTTC | CASSEVVTGPGYQETQYF | 18 | TRBJ2-5 | TRBV2 | NA | TRBD1
TGCAGTGCGTTCGGGACAGGGGGCGGCAATGAGCAGTTCTTC | CSAFGTGGGNEQFF | 14 | TRBJ2-1 | TRBV20-1 | NA | TRBD1
TGTGCCAGCAGTTACTCTAGCGGGACCTACAATGAGCAGTTCTTC | CASSYSSGTYNEQFF | 15 | TRBJ2-1 | TRBV6-6 | few | TRBD2
TGTGCCAGCAGCCCATCAGGGGTAGGGACCCAGTACTTC | CASSPSGVGTQYF | 13 | TRBJ2-5 | TRBV6-6 | few | NA
TGTGCCAGCAGTTACGGGACAGGGGAAGAGACCCAGTACTTC | CASSYGTGEETQYF | 14 | TRBJ2-5 | TRBV6-2/TRBV6-3 | NA | TRBD1